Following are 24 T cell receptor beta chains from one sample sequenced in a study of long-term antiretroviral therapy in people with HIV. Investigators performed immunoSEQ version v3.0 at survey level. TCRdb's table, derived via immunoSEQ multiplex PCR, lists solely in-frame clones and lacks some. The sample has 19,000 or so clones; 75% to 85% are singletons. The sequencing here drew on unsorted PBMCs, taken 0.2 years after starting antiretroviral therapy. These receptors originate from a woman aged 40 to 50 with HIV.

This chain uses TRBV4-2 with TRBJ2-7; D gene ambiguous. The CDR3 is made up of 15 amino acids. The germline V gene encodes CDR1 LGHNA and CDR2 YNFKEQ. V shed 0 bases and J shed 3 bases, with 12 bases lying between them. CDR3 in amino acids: CASSQETEYDYEQYF. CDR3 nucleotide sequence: TGTGCCAGCAGCCAAGAAACGGAATATGACTACGAGCAGTACTTC.

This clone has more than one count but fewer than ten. The CDR3 coding sequence is TGTGCCAGCAGCTCCGGACCGAGCTCCTACAATGAGCAGTTCTTC. Protein: CASSSGPSSYNEQFF. The chain recombines TRBV7-9 with TRBJ2-1, with D uncertain. The length of the CDR3 is 15 residues. CDR1 is SEHNR, CDR2 FQNEAQ, per germline (reference sequence). Trimming took off 4 bases at V and 0 bases at J, with 10 bases between the two ends.

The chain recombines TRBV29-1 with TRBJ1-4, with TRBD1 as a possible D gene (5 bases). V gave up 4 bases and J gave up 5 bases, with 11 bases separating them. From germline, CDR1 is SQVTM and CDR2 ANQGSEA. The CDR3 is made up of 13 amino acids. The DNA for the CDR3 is TGCAGCGTTGCAAGGGGTACAAATGAAAAACTGTTTTTT. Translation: CSVARGTNEKLFF. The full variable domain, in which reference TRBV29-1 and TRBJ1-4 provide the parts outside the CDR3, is SAVISQKPSRDICQRGTSLTIQCQVDSQVTMMFWYRQQPGQSLTLIATANQGSEATYESGFVIDKFPISRPNLTFSTLTVSNMSPEDSSIYLCSVARGTNEKLFFGSGTQLSVL.

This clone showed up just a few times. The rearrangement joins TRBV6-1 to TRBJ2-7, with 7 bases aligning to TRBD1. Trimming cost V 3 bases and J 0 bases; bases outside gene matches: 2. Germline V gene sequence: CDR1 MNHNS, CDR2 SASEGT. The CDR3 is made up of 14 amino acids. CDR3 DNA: TGTGCCAGCAGTGACCAGGGGGTCTCCTACGAGCAGTACTTC. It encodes CASSDQGVSYEQYF.

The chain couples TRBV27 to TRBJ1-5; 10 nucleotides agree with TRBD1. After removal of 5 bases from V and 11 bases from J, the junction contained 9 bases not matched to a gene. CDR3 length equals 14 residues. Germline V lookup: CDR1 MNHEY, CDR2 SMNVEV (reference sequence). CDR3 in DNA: TGTGCCAGCAGTCTCCGGACAGGGGGGGAGGCCCAGCATTTT. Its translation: CASSLRTGGEAQHF.

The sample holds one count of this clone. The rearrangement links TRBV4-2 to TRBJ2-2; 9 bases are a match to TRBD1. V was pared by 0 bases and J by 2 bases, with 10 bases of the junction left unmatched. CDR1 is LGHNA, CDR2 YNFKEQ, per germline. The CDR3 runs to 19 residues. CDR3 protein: CASSQDGTGIMDNTGELFF. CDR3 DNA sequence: TGTGCCAGCAGCCAAGATGGGACAGGGATTATGGATAACACCGGGGAGCTGTTTTTT.

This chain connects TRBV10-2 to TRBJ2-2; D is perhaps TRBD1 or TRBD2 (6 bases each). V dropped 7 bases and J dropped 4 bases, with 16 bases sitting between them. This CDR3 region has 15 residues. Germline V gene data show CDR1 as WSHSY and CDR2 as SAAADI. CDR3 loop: CASTEGGVRTGELFF. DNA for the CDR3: TGCGCCAGCACCGAGGGGGGAGTGCGCACCGGGGAGCTGTTTTTT.

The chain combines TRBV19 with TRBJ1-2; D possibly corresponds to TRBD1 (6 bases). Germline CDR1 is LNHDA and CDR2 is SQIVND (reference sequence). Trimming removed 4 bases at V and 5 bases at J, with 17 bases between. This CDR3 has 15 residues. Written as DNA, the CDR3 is TGTGCCAGTAGTAGTCAGGGGCTAGGGTCTTATGGCTACACCTTC. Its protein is CASSSQGLGSYGYTF.

The CDR3 reads CASSGTSGRAGEQFF. CDR3 bases: TGCGCCAGCTCCGGGACTAGCGGGAGGGCTGGCGAGCAGTTCTTC. J is TRBJ2-1 and V is TRBV10-1, with 16 bases lining up with TRBD2. The ends lost 8 bases at V and 10 bases at J; junction bases unmatched: 8. Per germline, CDR1 WNHNN and CDR2 SYGVQD (reference sequence). The length of the CDR3 is 15 residues.

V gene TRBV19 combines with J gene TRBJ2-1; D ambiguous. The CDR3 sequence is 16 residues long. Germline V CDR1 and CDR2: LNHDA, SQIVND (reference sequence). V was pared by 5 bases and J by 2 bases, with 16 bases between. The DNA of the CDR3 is TGTGCCAGTAGTGTGTATGTTGTGGGAACCTACAATGAGCAGTTCTTC. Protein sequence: CASSVYVVGTYNEQFF. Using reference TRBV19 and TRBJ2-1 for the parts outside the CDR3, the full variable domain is DGGITQSPKYLFRKEGQNVTLSCEQNLNHDAMYWYRQDPGQGLRLIYYSQIVNDFQKGDIAEGYSVSREKKESFPLTVTSAQKNPTAFYLCASSVYVVGTYNEQFFGPGTRLTVL.

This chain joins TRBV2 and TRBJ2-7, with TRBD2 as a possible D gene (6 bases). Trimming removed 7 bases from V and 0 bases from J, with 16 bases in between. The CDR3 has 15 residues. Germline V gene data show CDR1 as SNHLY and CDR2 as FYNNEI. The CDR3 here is CASTGGYGSSYEQYF. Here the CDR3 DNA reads TGTGCCAGCACTGGGGGGTATGGAAGCTCCTACGAGCAGTACTTC.

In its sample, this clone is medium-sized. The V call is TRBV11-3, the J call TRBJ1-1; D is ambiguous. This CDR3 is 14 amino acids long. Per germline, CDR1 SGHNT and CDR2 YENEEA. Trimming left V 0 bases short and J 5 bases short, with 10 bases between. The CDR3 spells CASSLEGWLTEAFF. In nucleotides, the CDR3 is TGTGCCAGCAGCTTAGAAGGGTGGTTAACTGAAGCTTTCTTT.

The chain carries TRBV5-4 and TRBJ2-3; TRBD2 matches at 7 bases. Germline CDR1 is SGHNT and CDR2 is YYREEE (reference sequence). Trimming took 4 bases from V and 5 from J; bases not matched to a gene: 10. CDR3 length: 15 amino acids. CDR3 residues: CASSPSRDYRDTQYF. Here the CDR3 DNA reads TGTGCCAGCAGCCCATCCCGGGACTACCGAGATACGCAGTATTTT.

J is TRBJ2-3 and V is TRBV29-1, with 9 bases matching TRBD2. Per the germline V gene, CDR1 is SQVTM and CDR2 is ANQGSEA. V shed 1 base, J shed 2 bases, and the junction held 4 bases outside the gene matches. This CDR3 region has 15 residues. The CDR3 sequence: CSVEARGGVTDTQYF. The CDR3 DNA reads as TGCAGCGTTGAAGCGCGGGGGGGGGTCACAGATACGCAGTATTTT.

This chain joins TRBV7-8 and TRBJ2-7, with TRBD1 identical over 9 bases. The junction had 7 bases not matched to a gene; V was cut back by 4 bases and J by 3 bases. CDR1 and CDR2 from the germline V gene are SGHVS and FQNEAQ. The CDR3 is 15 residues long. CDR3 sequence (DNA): TGTGCCAGCAGCTCTCCCGGGACAGGGCACTACGAGCAGTACTTC. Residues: CASSSPGTGHYEQYF.

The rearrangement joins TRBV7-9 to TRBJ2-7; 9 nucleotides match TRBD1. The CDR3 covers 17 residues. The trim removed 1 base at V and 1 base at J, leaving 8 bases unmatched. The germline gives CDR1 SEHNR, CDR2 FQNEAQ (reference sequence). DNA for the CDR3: TGTGCCAGCAGCTTAGGAACAGGGGGCGTTCGATCCTACGAGCAGTACTTC. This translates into CASSLGTGGVRSYEQYF.

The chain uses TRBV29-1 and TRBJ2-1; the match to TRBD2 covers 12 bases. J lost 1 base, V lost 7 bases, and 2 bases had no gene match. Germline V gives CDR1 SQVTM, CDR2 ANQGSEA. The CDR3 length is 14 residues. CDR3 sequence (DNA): TGCAGCGGTGGACTAGCGGGGTCCTACAATGAGCAGTTCTTC. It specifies CSGGLAGSYNEQFF.

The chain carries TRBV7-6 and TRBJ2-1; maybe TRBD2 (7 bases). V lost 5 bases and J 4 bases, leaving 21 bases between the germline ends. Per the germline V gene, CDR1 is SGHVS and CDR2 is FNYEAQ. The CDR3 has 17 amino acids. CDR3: CASSPLTGGGAYNEQFF. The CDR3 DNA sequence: TGTGCCAGCAGCCCCCTAACGGGCGGGGGCGCGTACAATGAGCAGTTCTTC.

The chain's CDR3 is CASSETGAGELFF. The CDR3 coding sequence is TGTGCCAGCAGCGAGACAGGGGCCGGGGAGCTGTTTTTT. V usage is TRBV2 and J usage is TRBJ2-2; the match to TRBD1 covers 8 bases. The CDR3 totals 13 residues. V shed 6 bases, J shed 6 bases, and the junction held 3 bases outside the gene matches. Germline-derived CDR1 and CDR2 are SNHLY and FYNNEI.

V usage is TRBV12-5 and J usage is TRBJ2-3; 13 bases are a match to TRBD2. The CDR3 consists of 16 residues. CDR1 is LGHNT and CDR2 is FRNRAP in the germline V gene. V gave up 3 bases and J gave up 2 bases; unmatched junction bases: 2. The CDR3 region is CASGLGLAGVTDTQYF. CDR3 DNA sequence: TGTGCTAGTGGTTTAGGACTAGCGGGGGTCACAGATACGCAGTATTTT.

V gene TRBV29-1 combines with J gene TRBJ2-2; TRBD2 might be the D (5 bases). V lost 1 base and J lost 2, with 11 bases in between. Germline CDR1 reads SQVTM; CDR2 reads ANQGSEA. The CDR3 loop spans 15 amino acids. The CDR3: CSVEGGEGNTGELFF. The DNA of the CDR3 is TGCAGCGTTGAAGGCGGAGAGGGTAACACCGGGGAGCTGTTTTTT.

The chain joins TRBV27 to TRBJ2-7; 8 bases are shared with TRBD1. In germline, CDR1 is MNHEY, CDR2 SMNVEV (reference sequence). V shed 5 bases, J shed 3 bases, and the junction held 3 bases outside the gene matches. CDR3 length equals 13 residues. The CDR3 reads CASSIGQGYEQYF. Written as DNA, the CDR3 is TGTGCCAGCAGTATAGGACAGGGCTACGAGCAGTACTTC.

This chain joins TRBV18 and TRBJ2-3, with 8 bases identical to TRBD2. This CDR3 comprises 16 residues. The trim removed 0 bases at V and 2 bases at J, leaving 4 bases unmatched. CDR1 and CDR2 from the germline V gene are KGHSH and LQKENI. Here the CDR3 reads CASSPPSGGFTDTQYF. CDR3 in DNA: TGTGCCAGCTCACCACCATCGGGGGGGTTCACAGATACGCAGTATTTT.

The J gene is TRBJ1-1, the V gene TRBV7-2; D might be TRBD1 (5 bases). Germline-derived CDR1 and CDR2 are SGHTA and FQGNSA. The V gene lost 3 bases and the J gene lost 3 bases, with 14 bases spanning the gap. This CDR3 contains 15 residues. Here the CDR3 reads CASSFTSGTYTEAFF. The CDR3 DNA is TGTGCCAGCAGCTTTACCTCCGGGACCTACACTGAAGCTTTCTTT.